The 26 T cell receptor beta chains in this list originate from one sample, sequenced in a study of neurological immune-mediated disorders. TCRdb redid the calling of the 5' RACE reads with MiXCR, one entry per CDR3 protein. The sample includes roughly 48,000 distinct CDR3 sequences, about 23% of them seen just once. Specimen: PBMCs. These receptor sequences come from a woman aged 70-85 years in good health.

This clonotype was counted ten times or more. CDR3 region: CATTGRGKYF. The CDR3 nucleotides read TGTGCCACGACGGGCAGGGGAAAGTATTTT. The rearrangement joins TRBV24-1 to TRBJ2-3; the D gene is possibly TRBD1 (6 bases). Trimming removed 10 bases from V and 13 bases from J, with 14 bases in between. Germline CDR1 reads KGHDR; CDR2 reads SFDVKD. The CDR3 covers 10 residues.

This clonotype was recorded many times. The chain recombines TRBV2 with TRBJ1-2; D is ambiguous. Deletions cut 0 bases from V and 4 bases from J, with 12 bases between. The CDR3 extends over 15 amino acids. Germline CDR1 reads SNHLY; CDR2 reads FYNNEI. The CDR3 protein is CASSEARVRGYGYTF. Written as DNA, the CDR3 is TGTGCCAGCAGTGAAGCACGGGTTAGAGGCTATGGCTACACCTTC.

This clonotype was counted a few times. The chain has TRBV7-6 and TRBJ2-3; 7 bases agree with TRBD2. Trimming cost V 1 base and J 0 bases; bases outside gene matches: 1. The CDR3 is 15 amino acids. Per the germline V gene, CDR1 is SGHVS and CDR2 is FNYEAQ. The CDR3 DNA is TGTGCCAGCAGCTTAGAAGCGGGGAGCACAGATACGCAGTATTTT. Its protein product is CASSLEAGSTDTQYF.

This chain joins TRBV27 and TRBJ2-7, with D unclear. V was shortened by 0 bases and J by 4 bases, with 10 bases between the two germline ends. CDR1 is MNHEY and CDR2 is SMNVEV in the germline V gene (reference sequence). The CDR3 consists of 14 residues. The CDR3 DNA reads TGTGCCAGCAGTTTATCGAGACCGATGTACGAGCAGTACTTC. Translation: CASSLSRPMYEQYF.

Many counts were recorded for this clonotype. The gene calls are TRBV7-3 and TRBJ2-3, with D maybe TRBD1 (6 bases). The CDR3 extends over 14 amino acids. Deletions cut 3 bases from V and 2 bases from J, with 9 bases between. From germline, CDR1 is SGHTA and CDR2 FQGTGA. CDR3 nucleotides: TGTGCCAGCAGCTTGGACAGAAACACAGATACGCAGTATTTT. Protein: CASSLDRNTDTQYF.

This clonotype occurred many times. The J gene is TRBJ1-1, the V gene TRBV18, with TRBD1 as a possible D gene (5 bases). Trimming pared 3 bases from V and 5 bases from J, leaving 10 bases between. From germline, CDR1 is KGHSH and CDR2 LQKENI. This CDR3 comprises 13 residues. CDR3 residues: CASSPAGLTEAFF. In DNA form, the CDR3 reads TGTGCCAGCTCACCCGCAGGGCTAACTGAAGCTTTCTTT.

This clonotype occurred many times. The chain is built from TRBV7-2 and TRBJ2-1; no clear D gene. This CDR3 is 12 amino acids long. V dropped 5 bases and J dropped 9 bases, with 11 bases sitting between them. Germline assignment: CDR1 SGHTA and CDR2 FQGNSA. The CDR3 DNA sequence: TGTGCCAGCAGCCCCCCCCTCGTTGAGCAGTTCTTC. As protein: CASSPPLVEQFF.

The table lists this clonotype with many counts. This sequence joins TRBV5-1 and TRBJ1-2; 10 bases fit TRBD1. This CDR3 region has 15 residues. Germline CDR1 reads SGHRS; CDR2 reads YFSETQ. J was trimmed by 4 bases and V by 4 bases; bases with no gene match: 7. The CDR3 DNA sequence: TGCGCCAGCAGCAGCCCGGGACAGGGGACCTATGGCTACACCTTC. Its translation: CASSSPGQGTYGYTF.

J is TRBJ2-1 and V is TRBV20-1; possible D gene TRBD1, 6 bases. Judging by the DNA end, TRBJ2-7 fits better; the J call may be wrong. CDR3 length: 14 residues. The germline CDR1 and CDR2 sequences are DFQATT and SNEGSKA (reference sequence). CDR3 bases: TGCAGTGCTAGAGGGACAGAGAGCTCCTACGAGCAGTACTTC. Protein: CSARGTESSYEQYF.

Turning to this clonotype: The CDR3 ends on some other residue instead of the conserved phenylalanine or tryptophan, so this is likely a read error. The CDR3 sequence is CVSSLLGTGELFY. In nucleotides, the CDR3 is TGTGTTAGCAGCTTACTCGGGACCGGGGAGCTGTTTTAT. The genes are TRBV7-2 and TRBJ2-2; D is ambiguous. Germline CDR1 reads SGHTA; CDR2 reads FQGNSA. The CDR3 is 13 residues long.

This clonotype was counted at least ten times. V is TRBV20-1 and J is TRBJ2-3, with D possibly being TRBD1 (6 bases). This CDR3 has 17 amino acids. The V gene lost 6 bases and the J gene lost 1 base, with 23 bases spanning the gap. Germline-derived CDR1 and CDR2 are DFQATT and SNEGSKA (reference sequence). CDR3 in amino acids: CSATTPGQGSGTDTQYF. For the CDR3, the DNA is TGCAGTGCCACGACCCCGGGGCAGGGGTCGGGCACAGATACGCAGTATTTT.

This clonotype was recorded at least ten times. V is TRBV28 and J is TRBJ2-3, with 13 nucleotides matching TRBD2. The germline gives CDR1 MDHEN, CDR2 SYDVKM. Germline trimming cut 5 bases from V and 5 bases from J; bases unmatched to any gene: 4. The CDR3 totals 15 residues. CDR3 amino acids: CASSRTSGSQDTQYF. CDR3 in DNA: TGTGCCAGCAGTCGGACTAGCGGGAGTCAAGATACGCAGTATTTT.

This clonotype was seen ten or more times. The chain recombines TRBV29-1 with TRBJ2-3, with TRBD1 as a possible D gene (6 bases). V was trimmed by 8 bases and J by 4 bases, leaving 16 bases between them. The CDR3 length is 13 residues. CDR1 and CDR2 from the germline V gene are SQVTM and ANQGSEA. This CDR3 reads CSLSRGWPDTQYF. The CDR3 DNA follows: TGCAGCCTCAGCAGGGGTTGGCCAGATACGCAGTATTTT.

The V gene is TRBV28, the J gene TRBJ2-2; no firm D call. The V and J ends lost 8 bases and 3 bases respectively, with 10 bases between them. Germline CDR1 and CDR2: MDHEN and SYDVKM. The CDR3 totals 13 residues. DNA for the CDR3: TGTGCCAGCTCTATTCCAGACACCGGGGAGCTGTTTTTT. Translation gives CASSIPDTGELFF.

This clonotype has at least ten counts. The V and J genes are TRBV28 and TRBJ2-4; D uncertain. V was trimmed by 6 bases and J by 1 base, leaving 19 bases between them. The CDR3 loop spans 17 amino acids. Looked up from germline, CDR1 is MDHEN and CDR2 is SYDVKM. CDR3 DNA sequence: TGTGCCAGCAGCCGCCCCATGGAGTGGCTGGCCAAAAACATTCAGTACTTC. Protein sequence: CASSRPMEWLAKNIQYF.

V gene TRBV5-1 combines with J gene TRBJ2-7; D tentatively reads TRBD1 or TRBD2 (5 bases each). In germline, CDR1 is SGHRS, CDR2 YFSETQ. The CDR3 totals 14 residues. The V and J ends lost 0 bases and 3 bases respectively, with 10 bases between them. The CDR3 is CASSLVGVYYEQYF. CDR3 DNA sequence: TGCGCCAGCAGCTTGGTGGGGGTCTACTACGAGCAGTACTTC.

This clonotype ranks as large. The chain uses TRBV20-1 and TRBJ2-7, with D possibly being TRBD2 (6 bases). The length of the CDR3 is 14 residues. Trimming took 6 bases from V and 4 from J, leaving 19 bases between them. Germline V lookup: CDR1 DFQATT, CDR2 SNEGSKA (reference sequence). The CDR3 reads CSARRRDRRYEQYF. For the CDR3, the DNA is TGCAGTGCCCGAAGGAGGGACCGACGGTACGAGCAGTACTTC.

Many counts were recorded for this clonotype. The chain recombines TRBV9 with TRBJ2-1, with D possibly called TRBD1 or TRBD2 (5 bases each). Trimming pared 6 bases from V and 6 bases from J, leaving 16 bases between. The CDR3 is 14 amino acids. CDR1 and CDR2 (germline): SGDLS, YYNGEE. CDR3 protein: CASTPGYGANEQFF. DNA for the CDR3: TGTGCCAGCACCCCGGGGTATGGGGCCAATGAGCAGTTCTTC.

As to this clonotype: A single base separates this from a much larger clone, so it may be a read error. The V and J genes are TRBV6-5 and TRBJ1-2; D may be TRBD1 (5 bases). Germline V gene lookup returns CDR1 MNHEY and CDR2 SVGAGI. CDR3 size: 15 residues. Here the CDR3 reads CASSYGGGSSDGCTF. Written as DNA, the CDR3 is TGTGCCAGCAGTTACGGGGGTGGCAGCTCAGATGGCTGCACCTTC.

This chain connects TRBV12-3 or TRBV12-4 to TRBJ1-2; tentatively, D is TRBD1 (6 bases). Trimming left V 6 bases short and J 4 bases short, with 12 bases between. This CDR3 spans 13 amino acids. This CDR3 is CASRSVGAYGYTF. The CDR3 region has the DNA TGTGCCAGCAGATCCGTGGGGGCCTATGGCTACACCTTC.

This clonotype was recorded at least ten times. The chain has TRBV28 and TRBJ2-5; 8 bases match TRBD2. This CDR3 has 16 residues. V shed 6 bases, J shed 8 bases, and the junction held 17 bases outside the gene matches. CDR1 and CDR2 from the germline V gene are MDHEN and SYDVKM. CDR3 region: CASSPGRGGIAGTQYF. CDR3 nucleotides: TGTGCCAGCAGCCCCGGGAGGGGCGGAATTGCAGGCACCCAGTACTTC. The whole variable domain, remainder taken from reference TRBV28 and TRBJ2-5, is DVKVTQSSRYLVKRTGEKVFLECVQDMDHENMFWYRQDPGLGLRLIYFSYDVKMKEKGDIPEGYSVSREKKERFSLILESASTNQTSMYLCASSPGRGGIAGTQYFGPGTRLLVL.

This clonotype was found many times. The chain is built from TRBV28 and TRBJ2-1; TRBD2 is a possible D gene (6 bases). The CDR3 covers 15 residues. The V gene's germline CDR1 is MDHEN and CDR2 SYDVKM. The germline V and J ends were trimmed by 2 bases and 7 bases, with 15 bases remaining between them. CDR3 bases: TGTGCCAGCAGTTTAGGAGGGCGGGCCCGTAATGAGCAGTTCTTC. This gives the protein CASSLGGRARNEQFF. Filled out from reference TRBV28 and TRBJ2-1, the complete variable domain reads DVKVTQSSRYLVKRTGEKVFLECVQDMDHENMFWYRQDPGLGLRLIYFSYDVKMKEKGDIPEGYSVSREKKERFSLILESASTNQTSMYLCASSLGGRARNEQFFGPGTRLTVL.

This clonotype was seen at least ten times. Written as DNA, the CDR3 is TGTGCCAGCTCACCTTCACCGAACAGGGACACGAATGAGCAGTTCTTC. The encoded protein is CASSPSPNRDTNEQFF. The chain has TRBV18 and TRBJ2-1; maybe TRBD1 (6 bases). The germline V gene has CDR1 KGHSH and CDR2 LQKENI. This CDR3 comprises 16 residues. Deletions cut 3 bases from V and 7 bases from J, with 19 bases between.

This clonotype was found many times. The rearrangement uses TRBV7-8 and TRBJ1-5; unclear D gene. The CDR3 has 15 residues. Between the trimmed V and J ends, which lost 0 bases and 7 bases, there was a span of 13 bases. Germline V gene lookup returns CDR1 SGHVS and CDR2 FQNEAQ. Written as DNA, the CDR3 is TGTGCCAGCAGCTTAGCAATGTCCGTGGCACAGCCCCAGCATTTT. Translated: CASSLAMSVAQPQHF.

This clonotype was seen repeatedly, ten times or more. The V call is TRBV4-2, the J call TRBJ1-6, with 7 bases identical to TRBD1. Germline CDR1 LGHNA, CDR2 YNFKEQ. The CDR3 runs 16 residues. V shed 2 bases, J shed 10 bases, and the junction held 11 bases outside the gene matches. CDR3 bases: TGTGCCAGCAGCCAACTCCCAGGGGGTAATAGATCACCCCTCCACTTT. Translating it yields CASSQLPGGNRSPLHF.

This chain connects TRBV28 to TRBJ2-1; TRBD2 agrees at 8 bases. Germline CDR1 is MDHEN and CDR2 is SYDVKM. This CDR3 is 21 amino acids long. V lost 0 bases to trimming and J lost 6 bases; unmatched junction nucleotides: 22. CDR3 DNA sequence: TGTGCCAGCAGTTTATGCGATCTGGGTGACCCGCGGGAGGAAGACACCAATGAGCAGTTCTTC. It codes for CASSLCDLGDPREEDTNEQFF.